This TCR beta chain is from a study of blood T cell repertoires in COVID-19. Study summary: Material from acute and convalescent COVID-19 was sourced from the United States, Italy and Spain.

Assay used: immunoSEQ multiplex PCR; TCRdb lists only in-frame clones, some missing. This sample has fewer than 300,000 clones; approximately 84% occur once, and the top ten carry about 16%. Participant-given clinical history determined each cohort assignment. In Cohort 3, a recovered donor had either two negative PCRs, clearance, or symptom resolution. Between the trimmed V and J ends, which lost 0 bases and 8 bases, there was a span of 13 bases. Germline V gene lookup returns CDR1 LGHDT and CDR2 YNNKEL (reference sequence). The CDR3 sequence is 14 residues long. What was sequenced was PBMCs or T cells enriched from blood (not recorded which). The TCR originated in a man aged 18 to 30 who had recovered from COVID-19. The gene calls are TRBV3-1 (or the pseudogene TRBV3-2) and TRBJ1-2; D ambiguous. The CDR3 nucleotides read TGTGCCAGCAGCCAAGATCATGGGGAGAAGGGCTACACCTTC. Its translation: CASSQDHGEKGYTF.